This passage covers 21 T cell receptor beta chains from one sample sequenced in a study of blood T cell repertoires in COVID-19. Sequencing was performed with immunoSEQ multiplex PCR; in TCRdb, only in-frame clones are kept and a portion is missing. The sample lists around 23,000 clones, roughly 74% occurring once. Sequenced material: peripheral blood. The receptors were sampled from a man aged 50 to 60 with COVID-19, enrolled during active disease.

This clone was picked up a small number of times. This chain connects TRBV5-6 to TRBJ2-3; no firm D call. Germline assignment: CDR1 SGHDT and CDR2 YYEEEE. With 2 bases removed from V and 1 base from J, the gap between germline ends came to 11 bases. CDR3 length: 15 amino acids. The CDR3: CASSFRSLRTDTQYF. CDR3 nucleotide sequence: TGTGCCAGCAGCTTCCGTAGCCTCCGCACAGATACGCAGTATTTT.

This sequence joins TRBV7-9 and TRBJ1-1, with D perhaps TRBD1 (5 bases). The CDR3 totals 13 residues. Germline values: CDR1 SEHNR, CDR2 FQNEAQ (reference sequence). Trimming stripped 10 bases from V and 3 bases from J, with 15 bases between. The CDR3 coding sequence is TGTGCCACCGGGCCGCCAGGGTACACTGAAGCTTTCTTT. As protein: CATGPPGYTEAFF.

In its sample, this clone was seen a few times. The CDR3 DNA is TGCGCCAGCAAAGGCGGGAGGGCCGGCGGAGAGACCCAGTACTTC. The encoded protein is CASKGGRAGGETQYF. This chain joins TRBV5-1 and TRBJ2-5, with 9 bases fitting TRBD2. This CDR3 has 15 residues. V was pared by 6 bases and J by 4 bases, with 10 bases of the junction left unmatched. Germline lookup yields CDR1 SGHRS and CDR2 YFSETQ.

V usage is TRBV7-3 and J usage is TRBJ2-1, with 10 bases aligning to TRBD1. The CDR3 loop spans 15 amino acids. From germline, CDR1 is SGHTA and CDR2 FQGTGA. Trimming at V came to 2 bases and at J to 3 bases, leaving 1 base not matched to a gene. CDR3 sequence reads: CASSLGQGVYNEQFF. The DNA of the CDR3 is TGTGCCAGCAGCTTAGGACAGGGGGTCTACAATGAGCAGTTCTTC.

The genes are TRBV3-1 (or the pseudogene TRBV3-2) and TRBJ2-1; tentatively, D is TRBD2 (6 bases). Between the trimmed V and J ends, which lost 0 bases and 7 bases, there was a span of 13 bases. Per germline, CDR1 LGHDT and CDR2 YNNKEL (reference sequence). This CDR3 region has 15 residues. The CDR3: CASSQDLVLANEQFF. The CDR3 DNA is TGTGCCAGCAGCCAAGATCTGGTGCTAGCGAATGAGCAGTTCTTC.

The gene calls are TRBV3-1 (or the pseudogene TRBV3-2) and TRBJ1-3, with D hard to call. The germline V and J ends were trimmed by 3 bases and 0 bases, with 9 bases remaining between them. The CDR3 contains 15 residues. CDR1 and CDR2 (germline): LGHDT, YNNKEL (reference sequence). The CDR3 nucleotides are TGTGCCAGCAGCCACGACTGGAGCTCTGGAAACACCATATATTTT. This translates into CASSHDWSSGNTIYF.

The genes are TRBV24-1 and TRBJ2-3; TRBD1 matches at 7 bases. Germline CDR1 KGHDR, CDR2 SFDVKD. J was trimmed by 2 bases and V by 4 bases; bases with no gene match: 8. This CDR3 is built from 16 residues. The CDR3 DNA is TGTGCCACCAGTGACCCGAACAGGGGACCCACAGATACGCAGTATTTT. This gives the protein CATSDPNRGPTDTQYF.

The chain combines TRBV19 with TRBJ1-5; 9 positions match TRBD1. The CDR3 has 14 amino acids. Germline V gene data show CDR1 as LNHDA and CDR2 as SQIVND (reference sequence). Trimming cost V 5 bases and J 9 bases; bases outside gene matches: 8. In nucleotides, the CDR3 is TGTGCCAGTAGTCCAGGGACAGGGCTTGGGCCCCAGCATTTT. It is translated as CASSPGTGLGPQHF.

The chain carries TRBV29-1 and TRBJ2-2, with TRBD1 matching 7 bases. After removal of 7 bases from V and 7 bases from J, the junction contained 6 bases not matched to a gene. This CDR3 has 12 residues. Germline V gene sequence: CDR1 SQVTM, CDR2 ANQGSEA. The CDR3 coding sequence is TGCAGCGGATCGACAGGGATCGGGGAGCTGTTTTTT. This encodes CSGSTGIGELFF.

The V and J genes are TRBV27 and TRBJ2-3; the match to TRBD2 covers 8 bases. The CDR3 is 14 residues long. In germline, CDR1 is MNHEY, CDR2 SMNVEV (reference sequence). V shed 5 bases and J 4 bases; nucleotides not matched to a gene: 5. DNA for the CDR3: TGTGCCAGCAGTCAACTAGCGGCCGCAGATACGCAGTATTTT. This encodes CASSQLAAADTQYF.

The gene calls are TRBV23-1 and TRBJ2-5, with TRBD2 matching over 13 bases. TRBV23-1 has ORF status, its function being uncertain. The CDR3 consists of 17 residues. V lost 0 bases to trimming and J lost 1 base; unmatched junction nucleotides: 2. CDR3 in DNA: TGCGCCAGCAGTCAATCGAGGACTAGCGGGAGCCAAGAGACCCAGTACTTC. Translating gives CASSQSRTSGSQETQYF.

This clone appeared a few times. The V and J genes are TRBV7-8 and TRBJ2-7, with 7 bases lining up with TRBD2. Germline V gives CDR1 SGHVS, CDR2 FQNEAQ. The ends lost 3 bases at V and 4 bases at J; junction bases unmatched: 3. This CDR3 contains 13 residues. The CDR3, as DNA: TGTGCCAGCAGCTTCTTTAGCGGGTACGAGCAGTACTTC. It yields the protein CASSFFSGYEQYF.

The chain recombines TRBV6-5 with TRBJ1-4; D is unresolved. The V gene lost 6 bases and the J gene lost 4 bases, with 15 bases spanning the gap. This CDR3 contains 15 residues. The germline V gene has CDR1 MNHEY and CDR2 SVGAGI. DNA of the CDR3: TGTGCCAGCAGCTCTATCCCAGGACTTAATGAAAAACTGTTTTTT. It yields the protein CASSSIPGLNEKLFF.

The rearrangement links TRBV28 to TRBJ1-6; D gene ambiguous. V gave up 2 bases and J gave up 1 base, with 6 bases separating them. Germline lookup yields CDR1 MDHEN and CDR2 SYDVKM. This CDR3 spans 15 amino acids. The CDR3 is CASSLPNSYNSPLHF. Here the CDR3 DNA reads TGTGCCAGCAGTTTACCCAATTCCTATAATTCACCCCTCCACTTT. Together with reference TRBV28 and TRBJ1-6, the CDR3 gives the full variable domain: DVKVTQSSRYLVKRTGEKVFLECVQDMDHENMFWYRQDPGLGLRLIYFSYDVKMKEKGDIPEGYSVSREKKERFSLILESASTNQTSMYLCASSLPNSYNSPLHFGNGTRLTVT.

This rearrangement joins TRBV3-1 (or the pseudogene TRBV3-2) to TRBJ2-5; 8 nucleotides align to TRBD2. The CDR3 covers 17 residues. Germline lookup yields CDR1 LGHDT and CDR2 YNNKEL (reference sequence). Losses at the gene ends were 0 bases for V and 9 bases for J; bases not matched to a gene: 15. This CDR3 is CASSQDLTAGGLVAQYF. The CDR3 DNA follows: TGTGCCAGCAGCCAAGATCTTACGGCGGGGGGCCTCGTGGCCCAGTACTTC.

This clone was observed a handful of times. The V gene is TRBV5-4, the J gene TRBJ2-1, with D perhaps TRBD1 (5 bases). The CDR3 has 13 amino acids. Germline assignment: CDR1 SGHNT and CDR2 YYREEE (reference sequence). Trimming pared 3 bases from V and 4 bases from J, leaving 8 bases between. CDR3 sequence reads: CASSSDKYNEQFF. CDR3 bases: TGTGCCAGCAGCTCGGACAAATACAATGAGCAGTTCTTC.

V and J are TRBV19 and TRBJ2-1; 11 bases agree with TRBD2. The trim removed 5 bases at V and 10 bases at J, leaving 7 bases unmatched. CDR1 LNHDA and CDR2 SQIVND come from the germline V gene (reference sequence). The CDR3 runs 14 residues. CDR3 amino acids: CASSRGLADIEQFF. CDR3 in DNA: TGTGCCAGTAGTCGGGGACTAGCGGACATAGAGCAGTTCTTC.

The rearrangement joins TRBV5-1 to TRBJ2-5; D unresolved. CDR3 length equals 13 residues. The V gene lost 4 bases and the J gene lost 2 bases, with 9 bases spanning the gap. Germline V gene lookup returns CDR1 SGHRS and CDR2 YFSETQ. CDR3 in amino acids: CASSRGQQETQYF. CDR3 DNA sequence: TGCGCCAGCAGCCGAGGCCAACAAGAGACCCAGTACTTC.

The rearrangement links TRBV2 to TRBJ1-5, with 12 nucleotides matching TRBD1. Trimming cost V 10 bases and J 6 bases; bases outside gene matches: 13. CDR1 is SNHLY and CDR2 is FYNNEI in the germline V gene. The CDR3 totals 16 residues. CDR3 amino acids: CATSGQGAQTGQPQHF. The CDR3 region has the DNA TGTGCCACCTCGGGACAGGGGGCGCAGACGGGTCAGCCCCAGCATTTT.

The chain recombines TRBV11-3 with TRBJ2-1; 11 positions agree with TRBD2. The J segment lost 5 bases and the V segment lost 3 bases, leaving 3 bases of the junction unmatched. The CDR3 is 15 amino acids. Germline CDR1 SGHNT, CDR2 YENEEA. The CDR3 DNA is TGTGCCAGCAGCTTGGGACTAGCGGTAAACAATGAGCAGTTCTTC. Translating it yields CASSLGLAVNNEQFF.

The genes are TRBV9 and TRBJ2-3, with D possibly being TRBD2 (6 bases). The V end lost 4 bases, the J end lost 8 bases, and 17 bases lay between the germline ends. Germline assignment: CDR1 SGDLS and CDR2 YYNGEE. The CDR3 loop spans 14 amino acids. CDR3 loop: CASSSVGGGGTQYF. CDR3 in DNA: TGTGCCAGCAGCTCTGTAGGTGGGGGAGGTACGCAGTATTTT.